A selection of T cell receptor beta chains follows, all from one sample in a study of vaccination and CD4 T cells after COVID-19. Their recognized antigens are unknown. TCRdb ran MiXCR on the PCR reads and lists one entry per CDR3 protein. The table has under 10,000 distinct CDR3 sequences, 56% seen once. Material for sequencing was CD4+ T cells from blood, cultured in vitro. The receptors derive from a human donor in good health. Both conserved end residues are part of each CDR3. D genes are given only for firm matches. Expanded clones are given a class, and other clones once, few, many or no size at all.

TRBJ1-2 | TRBV30 | NA | NA | CAWSTGPGYTF | TGTGCCTGGAGTACGGGACCCGGCTACACCTTC
TRBJ2-7 | TRBV6-5 | TRBD1 | few | CASSYSTSGTGPYEQYF | TGTGCCAGCAGTTACTCGACGTCCGGGACAGGGCCCTACGAGCAGTACTTC
TRBJ1-1 | TRBV20-1 | NA | few | CSASQPTDTEAFF | TGCAGTGCTAGCCAGCCAACGGACACTGAAGCTTTCTTT
TRBJ2-5 | TRBV19 | TRBD2 | NA | CASSIDGRVKTQYF | TGTGCCAGTAGTATAGATGGGAGGGTCAAGACCCAGTACTTC
TRBJ2-2 | TRBV5-1 | TRBD1 | few | CASRNQGATGELFF | TGCGCCAGCAGGAACCAGGGGGCGACCGGGGAGCTGTTTTTT
TRBJ2-2 | TRBV7-9 | NA | NA | CASTLLAAGELFF | TGTGCCAGCACCCTCCTTGCCGCCGGGGAGCTGTTTTTT
TRBJ1-2 | TRBV29-1 | NA | NA | CSVVRLPDSYGYTF | TGCAGCGTTGTGAGGCTACCGGACAGCTATGGCTACACCTTC
TRBJ2-1 | TRBV30 | TRBD2 | NA | CAWSVWGGSSYNEQFF | TGTGCCTGGAGTGTATGGGGCGGGAGTTCCTACAATGAGCAGTTCTTC
TRBJ1-6 | TRBV7-2 | NA | NA | CASSLPAGSPLHF | TGTGCCAGCAGCTTACCCGCGGGTTCACCCCTCCACTTT
TRBJ2-1 | TRBV7-2 | TRBD1 | NA | CASSSTPGQGANEQFF | TGTGCCAGCAGTAGCACGCCGGGACAGGGGGCGAATGAGCAGTTCTTC
TRBJ2-3 | TRBV30 | NA | NA | CAWSLPLGWSSDTQYF | TGTGCCTGGAGCTTACCATTGGGGTGGTCTAGCGATACGCAGTATTTT
TRBJ2-7 | TRBV30 | TRBD2 | few | CARRGAYEQYF | TGTGCTCGCCGGGGGGCCTACGAGCAGTACTTC
TRBJ1-3 | TRBV7-9 | NA | NA | CASSWGSSGNTIYF | TGTGCCAGCAGCTGGGGGTCCTCTGGAAACACCATATATTTT
TRBJ2-2 | TRBV27 | TRBD2 | few | CASSLTTGGPTTGGELFF | TGTGCCAGCAGTTTAACAACGGGGGGACCGACTACGGGCGGGGAGCTGTTTTTT
TRBJ1-5 | TRBV6-1 | NA | NA | CASGGNSNQPQHF | TGTGCCAGCGGCGGAAATAGCAATCAGCCCCAGCATTTT
TRBJ2-2 | TRBV15 | NA | NA | CATSRVGRGPGELFF | TGTGCCACCAGCAGAGTGGGGCGGGGGCCCGGGGAGCTGTTTTTT
TRBJ1-1 | TRBV6-1 | NA | NA | CASEWGSPEAFF | TGTGCCAGCGAATGGGGGAGCCCTGAAGCTTTCTTT
TRBJ2-7 | TRBV28 | NA | once | CASGDTSPHEQYF | TGTGCCAGTGGGGACACCTCTCCCCACGAGCAGTACTTC
TRBJ1-3 | TRBV20-1 | NA | NA | CSAILRNTIYF | TGCAGTGCGATTTTAAGAAACACCATATATTTT
TRBJ2-7 | TRBV5-5 | TRBD1 | NA | CASSHAGQALIYEQYF | TGTGCCAGCAGCCACGCGGGACAGGCGTTGATCTACGAGCAGTACTTC
TRBJ2-7 | TRBV15 | NA | once | CATSRDRVSPGSGYEQYF | TGTGCCACCAGCAGAGATCGCGTGAGTCCGGGATCAGGCTACGAGCAGTACTTC
TRBJ1-1 | TRBV11-2 | NA | NA | CASSLRGDTEAFF | TGTGCCAGCAGCTTAAGGGGGGACACTGAAGCTTTCTTT
TRBJ1-2 | TRBV10-3 | NA | NA | CAISESTIPALANYGYTF | TGTGCCATCAGTGAGTCGACGATTCCCGCCCTCGCTAACTATGGCTACACCTTC
TRBJ1-2 | TRBV7-9 | NA | NA | CASSLTGPGDGYTF | TGTGCCAGCAGCTTAACAGGGCCGGGCGATGGCTACACCTTC
TRBJ1-2 | TRBV6-5 | NA | NA | CASSWYPNYGYTF | TGTGCCAGCAGTTGGTATCCTAACTATGGCTACACCTTC
TRBJ2-1 | TRBV11-2 | TRBD2 | few | CASSSLRTSGKLGMGEQFF | TGTGCCAGCAGCTCACTGCGGACTAGCGGGAAGTTGGGGATGGGTGAGCAGTTCTTC
TRBJ2-3 | TRBV6-1 | TRBD2 | NA | CASSLIRTSGLTDTQYF | TGTGCCAGCAGCCTTATCCGGACTAGCGGCCTCACAGATACGCAGTATTTT
TRBJ2-3 | TRBV20-1 | TRBD1 | NA | CSAAGQGSSDTQYF | TGCAGTGCTGCAGGACAGGGAAGCTCAGATACGCAGTATTTT
TRBJ1-5 | TRBV7-2 | NA | NA | CASSLAGGGQPQHF | TGTGCCAGCAGCTTAGCAGGGGGTGGTCAGCCCCAGCATTTT
TRBJ1-6 | TRBV19 | TRBD1 | NA | CASSINRGRNSPLHF | TGTGCCAGTAGTATCAACAGGGGGAGGAATTCACCCCTCCACTTT
TRBJ1-1 | TRBV18 | NA | NA | CASSPKQGAAEAFF | TGTGCCAGCTCACCAAAGCAGGGAGCGGCGGAAGCTTTCTTT
TRBJ1-1 | TRBV4-1 | NA | few | CASSRMGPPEGTEAFF | TGCGCCAGCAGCCGGATGGGACCCCCCGAGGGCACTGAAGCTTTCTTT
TRBJ2-7 | TRBV11-2 | TRBD2 | NA | CASSLAASGAYEQYF | TGTGCCAGCAGCTTAGCGGCTAGCGGGGCCTACGAGCAGTACTTC
TRBJ1-5 | TRBV7-2 | NA | NA | CASSLVIGDQPQHF | TGTGCCAGCAGCTTAGTTATCGGAGATCAGCCCCAGCATTTT
TRBJ2-7 | TRBV18 | NA | NA | CASSPPTVDEQYF | TGTGCCAGCTCACCGCCAACAGTGGACGAGCAGTACTTC
TRBJ1-5 | TRBV19 | NA | NA | CASRGLGNQPQHF | TGTGCCAGTAGGGGGTTGGGCAATCAGCCCCAGCATTTT
TRBJ1-2 | TRBV6-1 | NA | NA | CASSEWRIFNYGYTF | TGTGCCAGCAGTGAATGGCGGATTTTTAACTATGGCTACACCTTC
TRBJ1-1 | TRBV5-4 | NA | NA | CASSLENAFTEAFF | TGTGCCAGCAGCTTGGAAAACGCCTTCACTGAAGCTTTCTTT
TRBJ1-2 | TRBV11-2 | NA | few | CASSYDRLGYGYTF | TGTGCCAGCAGTTACGACAGGCTCGGATATGGCTACACCTTC
TRBJ2-2 | TRBV7-9 | NA | NA | CASSSVSEYTGELFF | TGTGCCAGCAGCTCAGTGTCGGAGTACACCGGGGAGCTGTTTTTT
TRBJ2-2 | TRBV2 | TRBD2 | few | CASSVRGGDGELFF | TGTGCCAGCAGTGTGCGGGGGGGCGACGGGGAGCTGTTTTTT
TRBJ2-1 | TRBV6-1 | TRBD1 | once | CASTKRRQGSNEQFF | TGTGCCAGCACCAAAAGACGACAGGGATCCAATGAGCAGTTCTTC
TRBJ1-5 | TRBV19 | NA | NA | CASSEGGDSNQPQHF | TGTGCCAGTTCGGAAGGAGGAGACAGCAATCAGCCCCAGCATTTT
TRBJ2-4 | TRBV6-2/TRBV6-3 | NA | NA | CASSNRVVARNIQYF | TGTGCCAGCAGCAACAGAGTGGTTGCTCGAAACATTCAGTACTTC
TRBJ1-5 | TRBV2 | NA | NA | CASSAGYQPQHF | TGTGCCAGCAGTGCGGGCTACCAGCCCCAGCATTTT
TRBJ2-2 | TRBV30 | TRBD1 | NA | CAWRGTVGTGELFF | TGTGCCTGGAGGGGGACAGTTGGCACCGGGGAGCTGTTTTTT
TRBJ1-5 | TRBV19 | NA | NA | CASSIHRDYSNQPQHF | TGTGCCAGTAGTATTCACAGGGATTATAGCAATCAGCCCCAGCATTTT
TRBJ1-1 | TRBV7-9 | TRBD1 | NA | CASSTGGDRGSDTEAFF | TGTGCCAGCAGCACCGGCGGGGACAGGGGGTCTGACACTGAAGCTTTCTTT
TRBJ2-7 | TRBV12-3/TRBV12-4 | TRBD1 | once | CASSPGQGLGVYEQYF | TGTGCCAGCAGCCCCGGACAGGGGCTTGGGGTCTACGAGCAGTACTTC
TRBJ1-5 | TRBV5-5 | NA | few | CASSLGSRLSNQPQHF | TGTGCCAGCAGCTTGGGTAGCAGACTTAGCAATCAGCCCCAGCATTTT
TRBJ1-1 | TRBV5-1 | TRBD1 | few | CASSFGDRENTEAFF | TGCGCCAGCAGCTTCGGGGACAGGGAGAACACTGAAGCTTTCTTT
TRBJ2-1 | TRBV27 | NA | few | CASSLRSPGREGVAYNEQFF | TGTGCCAGCAGTTTAAGGAGCCCGGGACGGGAAGGGGTGGCCTACAATGAGCAGTTCTTC
TRBJ1-1 | TRBV5-1 | NA | NA | CASSLVDRMNTEAFF | TGCGCCAGCAGCTTGGTAGACAGGATGAACACTGAAGCTTTCTTT
TRBJ1-2 | TRBV9 | NA | few | CASSVGAGFGGYTF | TGTGCCAGCAGCGTAGGTGCTGGTTTCGGTGGCTACACCTTC
TRBJ1-2 | TRBV28 | TRBD1 | NA | CASSFPHGQGSGYTF | TGTGCCAGCAGTTTTCCCCACGGACAGGGGAGCGGCTACACCTTC
TRBJ2-4 | TRBV11-2 | NA | NA | CASSGSRDTQYF | TGTGCCAGCTCGGGGTCCCGGGACACCCAGTACTTC
TRBJ2-1 | TRBV7-8 | TRBD2 | NA | CASSPTSLHNEQFF | TGTGCCAGCAGCCCGACTAGCCTTCACAATGAGCAGTTCTTC
TRBJ2-5 | TRBV19 | TRBD2 | NA | CASSIGGSLAGETQYF | TGTGCCAGTAGTATAGGCGGCAGCCTAGCGGGAGAGACCCAGTACTTC
TRBJ1-3 | TRBV28 | NA | few | CASIDSRGNTIYF | TGTGCCAGCATTGACAGTCGGGGAAACACCATATATTTT
TRBJ1-1 | TRBV2 | NA | NA | CASSELGGKNTEAFF | TGTGCCAGCAGTGAACTCGGGGGGAAGAACACTGAAGCTTTCTTT